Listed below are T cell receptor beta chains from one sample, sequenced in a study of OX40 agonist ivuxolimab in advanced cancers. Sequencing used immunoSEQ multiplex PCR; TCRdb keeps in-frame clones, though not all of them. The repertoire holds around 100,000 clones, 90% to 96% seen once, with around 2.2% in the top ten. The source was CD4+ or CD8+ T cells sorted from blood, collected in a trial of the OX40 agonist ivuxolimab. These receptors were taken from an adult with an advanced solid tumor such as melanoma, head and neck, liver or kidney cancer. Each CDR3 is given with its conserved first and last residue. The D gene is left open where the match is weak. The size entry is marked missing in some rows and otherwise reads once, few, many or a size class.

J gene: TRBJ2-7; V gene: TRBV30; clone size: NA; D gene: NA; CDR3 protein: CASGTANSYEQYF; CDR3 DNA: TGTGCATCAGGGACTGCCAATTCCTACGAGCAGTACTTC
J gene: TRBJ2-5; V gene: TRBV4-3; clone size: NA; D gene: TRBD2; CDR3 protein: CASSQDGSGGETQYF; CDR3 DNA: TGCGCCAGCAGCCAAGATGGTAGCGGGGGAGAGACCCAGTACTTC
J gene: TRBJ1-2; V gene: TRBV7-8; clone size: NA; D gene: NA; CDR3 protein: CASSLALWTESYGYTF; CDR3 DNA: TGTGCCAGCAGCTTAGCGCTGTGGACAGAGTCCTATGGCTACACCTTC
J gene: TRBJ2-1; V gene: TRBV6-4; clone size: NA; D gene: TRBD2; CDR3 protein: CASRGTSSSNEQFF; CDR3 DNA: TGTGCCAGCAGAGGGACTAGTTCCTCCAATGAGCAGTTCTTC
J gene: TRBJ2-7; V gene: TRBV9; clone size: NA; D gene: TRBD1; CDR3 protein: CASSVAGGAQAYEQYF; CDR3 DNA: TGTGCCAGCAGCGTAGCAGGGGGCGCACAGGCCTACGAGCAGTACTTC
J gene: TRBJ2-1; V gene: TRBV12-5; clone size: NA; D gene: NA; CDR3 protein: CASGYDVGKSYNEQFF; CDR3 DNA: TGTGCTAGTGGTTATGATGTCGGAAAGTCCTACAATGAGCAGTTCTTC
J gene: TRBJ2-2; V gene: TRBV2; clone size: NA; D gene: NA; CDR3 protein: CASSVSFGELFF; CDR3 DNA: TGTGCCAGCAGTGTCAGTTTCGGGGAGCTGTTTTTT
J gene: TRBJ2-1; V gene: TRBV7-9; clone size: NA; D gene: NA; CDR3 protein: CASSLRPSDPYNEQFF; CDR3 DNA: TGTGCCAGCAGCTTAAGGCCTAGCGACCCCTACAATGAGCAGTTCTTC
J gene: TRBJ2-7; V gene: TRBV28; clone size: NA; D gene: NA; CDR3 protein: CASSFWEDEYEQYF; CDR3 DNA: TGTGCCAGCAGTTTTTGGGAGGACGAATACGAGCAGTACTTC
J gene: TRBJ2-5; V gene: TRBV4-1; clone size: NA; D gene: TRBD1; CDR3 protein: CASTHEAIGTGGPRQETQYF; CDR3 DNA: TGCGCCAGCACCCACGAGGCAATTGGGACAGGGGGCCCCCGACAAGAGACCCAGTACTTC
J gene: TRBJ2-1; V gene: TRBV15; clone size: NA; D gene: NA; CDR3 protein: CATRGPHNEQFF; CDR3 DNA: TGTGCCACCAGAGGCCCACACAATGAGCAGTTCTTC
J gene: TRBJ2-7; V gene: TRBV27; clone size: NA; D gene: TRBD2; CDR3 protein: CASSLSASGYYEQYF; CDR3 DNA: TGTGCCAGCAGTTTATCGGCTAGCGGTTACTACGAGCAGTACTTC
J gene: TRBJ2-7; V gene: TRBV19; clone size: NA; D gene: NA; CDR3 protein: CASTSRAGDEQYF; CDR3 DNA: TGTGCCAGTACCTCTCGTGCAGGGGACGAGCAGTACTTC
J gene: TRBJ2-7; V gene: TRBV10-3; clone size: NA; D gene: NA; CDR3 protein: CAISDGGGYEQYF; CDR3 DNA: TGTGCCATCAGTGACGGTGGGGGTTACGAGCAGTACTTC
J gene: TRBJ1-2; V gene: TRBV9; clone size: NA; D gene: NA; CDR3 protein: CASTSDRLRGYTF; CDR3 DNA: TGTGCCAGCACCTCCGACAGACTAAGGGGCTACACCTTC
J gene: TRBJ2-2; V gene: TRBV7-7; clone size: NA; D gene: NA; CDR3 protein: CASSSSAGELFF; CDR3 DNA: TGTGCCAGCAGCTCTAGTGCGGGGGAGCTGTTTTTT
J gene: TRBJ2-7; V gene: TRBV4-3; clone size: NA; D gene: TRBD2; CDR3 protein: CASSQDYSGRAGSYEQYF; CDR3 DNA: TGCGCCAGCAGCCAAGATTACAGCGGGAGGGCCGGGTCCTACGAGCAGTACTTC
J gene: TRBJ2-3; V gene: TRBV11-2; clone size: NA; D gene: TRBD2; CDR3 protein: CASTHRGDWADTQYF; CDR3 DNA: TGTGCCAGCACCCATCGGGGGGATTGGGCAGATACGCAGTATTTT
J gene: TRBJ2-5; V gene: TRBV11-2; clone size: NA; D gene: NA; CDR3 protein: CASSLDWGQETQYF; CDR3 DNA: TGTGCCAGCAGCTTAGATTGGGGCCAAGAGACCCAGTACTTC
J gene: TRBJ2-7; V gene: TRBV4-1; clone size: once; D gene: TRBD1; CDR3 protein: CASSQEPDRGSYEQYF; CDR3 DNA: TGCGCCAGCAGCCAAGAACCGGACAGGGGGTCCTACGAGCAGTACTTC
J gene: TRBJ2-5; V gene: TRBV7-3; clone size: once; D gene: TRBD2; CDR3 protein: CASSSWGGREETQYF; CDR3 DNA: TGTGCCAGCAGCTCCTGGGGAGGGCGTGAGGAGACCCAGTACTTC
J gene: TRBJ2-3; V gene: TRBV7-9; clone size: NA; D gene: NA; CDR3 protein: CASSFPSGTATDTQYF; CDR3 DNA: TGTGCCAGCAGCTTCCCAAGTGGGACGGCCACAGATACGCAGTATTTT
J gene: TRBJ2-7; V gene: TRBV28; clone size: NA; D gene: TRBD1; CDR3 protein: CASSFEPRARGLVEQYF; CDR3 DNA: TGTGCCAGCAGTTTTGAGCCCCGGGCCAGGGGGCTCGTCGAGCAGTACTTC
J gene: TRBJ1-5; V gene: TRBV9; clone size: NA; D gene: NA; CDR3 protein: CASSVSGNQPQHF; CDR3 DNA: TGTGCCAGCAGCGTATCTGGCAATCAGCCCCAGCATTTT
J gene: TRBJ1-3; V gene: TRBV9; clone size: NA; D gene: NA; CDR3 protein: CASSVGGGSGNTIYF; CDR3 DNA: TGTGCCAGCAGCGTAGGCGGGGGCTCTGGAAACACCATATATTTT
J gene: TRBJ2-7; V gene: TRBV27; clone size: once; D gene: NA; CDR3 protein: CASSLLMGAAYEQYF; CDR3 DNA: TGTGCCAGCAGTTTATTAATGGGGGCGGCCTACGAGCAGTACTTC
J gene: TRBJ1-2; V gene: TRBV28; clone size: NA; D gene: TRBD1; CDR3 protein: CASSFGTGLSYGYTF; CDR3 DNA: TGTGCCAGCAGTTTCGGGACAGGGTTATCGTATGGCTACACCTTC
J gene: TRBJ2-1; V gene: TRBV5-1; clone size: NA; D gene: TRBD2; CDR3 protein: CASSVPSGSINEQFF; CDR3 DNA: TGCGCCAGCAGCGTACCTAGCGGGAGTATTAATGAGCAGTTCTTC
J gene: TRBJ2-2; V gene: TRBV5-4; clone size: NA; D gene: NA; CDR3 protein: CASSFGWGDTGELFF; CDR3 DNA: TGTGCCAGCAGCTTCGGTTGGGGCGACACCGGGGAGCTGTTTTTT
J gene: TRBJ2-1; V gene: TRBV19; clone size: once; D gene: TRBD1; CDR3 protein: CASSIGWDRGQDEQFF; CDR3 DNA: TGTGCCAGTAGTATAGGATGGGACAGGGGGCAGGATGAGCAGTTCTTC
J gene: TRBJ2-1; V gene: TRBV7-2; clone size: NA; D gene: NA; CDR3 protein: CASSLGGLLEYEQFF; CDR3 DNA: TGTGCCAGCAGCTTAGGGGGACTTTTAGAGTATGAGCAGTTCTTC
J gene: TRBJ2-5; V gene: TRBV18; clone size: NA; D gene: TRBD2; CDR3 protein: CASSRLAGDETQYF; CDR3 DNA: TGTGCCAGCTCACGACTAGCGGGAGATGAGACCCAGTACTTC
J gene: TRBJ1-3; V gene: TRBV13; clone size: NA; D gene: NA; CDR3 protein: CASSLGAASGNTIYF; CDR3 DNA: TGTGCCAGCAGCTTAGGCGCGGCCTCTGGAAACACCATATATTTT
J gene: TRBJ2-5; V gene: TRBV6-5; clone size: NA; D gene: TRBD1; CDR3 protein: CASSYYGTGEYF; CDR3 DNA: TGTGCCAGCAGTTACTACGGGACAGGGGAGTACTTC
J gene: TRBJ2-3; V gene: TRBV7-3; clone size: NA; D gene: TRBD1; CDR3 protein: CASSQYGQGGTDTQYF; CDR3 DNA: TGTGCCAGCAGCCAATATGGACAGGGGGGCACAGATACGCAGTATTTT
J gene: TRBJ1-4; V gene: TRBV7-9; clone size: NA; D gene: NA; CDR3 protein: CASSESGGEKLFF; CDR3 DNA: TGTGCCAGCAGCGAGTCGGGAGGTGAAAAACTGTTTTTT
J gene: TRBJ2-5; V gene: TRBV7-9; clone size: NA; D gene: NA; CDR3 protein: CASSYSLVPQETQYF; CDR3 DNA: TGTGCCAGCAGCTACTCTCTGGTCCCTCAAGAGACCCAGTACTTC
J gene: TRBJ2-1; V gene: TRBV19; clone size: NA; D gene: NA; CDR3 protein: CASSSDNYNEQFF; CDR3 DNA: TGTGCCAGTAGTTCGGACAACTACAATGAGCAGTTCTTC
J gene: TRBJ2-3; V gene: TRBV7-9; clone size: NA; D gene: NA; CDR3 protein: CASSSSVGTPGDTQYF; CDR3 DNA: TGTGCCAGCAGCTCATCTGTAGGGACCCCAGGGGATACGCAGTATTTT